Reported below is one T cell receptor (beta chain). Its antigen is still unknown. The data are from a study of T cell repertoires in cytomegalovirus infection. Study summary: CMV infection plus the matching HLA type was flagged by public TCR beta signatures.

TCRdb reanalysed the reads using MiXCR and keeps one entry per CDR3 protein. Here the sample spans approximately 240,000 distinct CDR3 sequences, around 12% being singletons. Study conclusions and caveats: Using cumulative public TCR beta family frequency, the authors identified those who carried CMV together with the relevant HLA. HLA-C-restricted, CMV-specific TCR beta clonotypes were dominant ex vivo.

Sequencing used PBMCs. The TCR originated in a human donor in good health (CMV status not recorded). Some clones in this sample may be carry-over from other donors' samples.

The CDR3 reads CASIFQGAGGSIDTQYF. The CDR3 DNA reads TGTGCCAGCATCTTCCAGGGGGCAGGGGGCTCTATAGATACGCAGTATTTT. J is TRBJ2-3 and V is TRBV7-9, with TRBD1 matching 8 bases. Germline CDR1 is SEHNR and CDR2 is FQNEAQ (reference sequence). V gave up 7 bases and J gave up 5 bases; unmatched junction bases: 17. This CDR3 is 17 amino acids long.